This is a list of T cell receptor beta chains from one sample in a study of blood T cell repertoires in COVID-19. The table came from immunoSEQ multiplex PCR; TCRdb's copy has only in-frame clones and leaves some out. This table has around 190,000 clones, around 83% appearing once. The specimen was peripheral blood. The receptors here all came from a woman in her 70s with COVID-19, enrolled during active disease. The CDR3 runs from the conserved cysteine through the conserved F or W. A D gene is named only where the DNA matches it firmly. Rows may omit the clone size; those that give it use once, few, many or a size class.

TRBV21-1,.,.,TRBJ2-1,TGTGCCAGCAGCAAAGTTGCGACAGGGGGCTTCTTGGGTGAGCAGTTCTTC,CASSKVATGGFLGEQFF
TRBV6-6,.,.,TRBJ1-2,TGTGCCAGCAGCTTTGACGCCAGGGGTGGCTATGGCTACACCTTC,CASSFDARGGYGYTF
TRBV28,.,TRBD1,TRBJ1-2,TGTGCCAGCAGTTTACCGACAGGGACGGGCGGCTACACCTTC,CASSLPTGTGGYTF
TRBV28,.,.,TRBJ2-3,TGTGCCAGCAGTACTAGAAGAGATACGCAGTATTTT,CASSTRRDTQYF
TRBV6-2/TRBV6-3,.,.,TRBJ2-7,TGTGCCAGCAGTTACTCGCCAGGGCCTCGAGAGCAGTACTTC,CASSYSPGPREQYF
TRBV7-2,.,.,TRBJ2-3,TGTGCCGAAGTAGAGGGGGGCACAGATACGCAGTATTTT,CAEVEGGTDTQYF
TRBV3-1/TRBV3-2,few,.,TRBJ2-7,TGTGCCAGCAGCCAAAGGGGCACAGGGTACGAGCAGTACTTC,CASSQRGTGYEQYF
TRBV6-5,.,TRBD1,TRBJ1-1,TGTGCCAGCAGGTCAGACAGGGGGATGAACACTGAAGCTTTCTTT,CASRSDRGMNTEAFF
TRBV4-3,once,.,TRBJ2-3,TGCGCCAGCAGCCAAGCCTCGACTATGGGTACAGATACGCAGTATTTT,CASSQASTMGTDTQYF
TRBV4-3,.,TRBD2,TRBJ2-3,TGCGCCAGCAGCCAAGATATAGCGGGAGGTTCCTCTAGCACAGATACGCAGTATTTT,CASSQDIAGGSSSTDTQYF
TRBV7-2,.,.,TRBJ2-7,TGTGCCAGCAGTTTCCTCAGGGATACCTACGAGCAGTACTTC,CASSFLRDTYEQYF
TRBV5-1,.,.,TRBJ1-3,TGCGCCAGCAGCTTGTTGGCCGGAGGTGGAAACACCATATATTTT,CASSLLAGGGNTIYF
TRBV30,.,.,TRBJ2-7,TGTGCCTGGGGCCTATGGTCCGAGCAGTACTTC,CAWGLWSEQYF
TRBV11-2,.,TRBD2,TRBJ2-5,TGTGCCAGCAGCTTACCACAGGAACTAGCGGCCGTTCAAGAGACCCAGTACTTC,CASSLPQELAAVQETQYF
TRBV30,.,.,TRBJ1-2,TGTGCCTGGGACAGGAACGGTTTGGATGGCTACACCTTC,CAWDRNGLDGYTF
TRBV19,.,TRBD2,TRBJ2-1,TGTGCCAGTAGTATACGGGGGGTATCCTACAATGAGCAGTTCTTC,CASSIRGVSYNEQFF
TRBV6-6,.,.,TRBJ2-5,TGTGCCAGCAGTTACGGTGCGGAGACCCAGTACTTC,CASSYGAETQYF
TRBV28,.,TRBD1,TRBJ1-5,TGTGCCAGTACAGGGGAGAGCAATCAGCCCCAGCATTTT,CASTGESNQPQHF
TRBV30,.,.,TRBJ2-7,TGTGCCTGGAGTGAAGGGGTGGGGCTGCTCTACGAGCAGTACTTC,CAWSEGVGLLYEQYF
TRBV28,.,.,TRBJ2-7,TGTGCCAGCAGGCTGACAGGAGTTTACGAGCAGTACTTC,CASRLTGVYEQYF
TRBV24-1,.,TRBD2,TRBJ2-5,TGTGCCACCAGTGATTTGCCGGGACTAGCCGATGAGACCCAGTACTTC,CATSDLPGLADETQYF
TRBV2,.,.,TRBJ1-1,TGTGCCAGCAGTTCCGAGGGCCCTGAAGCTTTCTTT,CASSSEGPEAFF
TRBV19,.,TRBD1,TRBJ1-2,TGTGCCAGTAGTATCAGACAGGGGGCCGGCTATGGCTACACCTTC,CASSIRQGAGYGYTF
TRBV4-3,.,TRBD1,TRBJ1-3,TGCGCCAGCAGCCATTCAAATACAGGGGCCTCTGGAAACACCATATATTTT,CASSHSNTGASGNTIYF
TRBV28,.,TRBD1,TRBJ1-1,TGTGCCAGCACCGAACATGGACAGGGATCAACTGAAGCTTTCTTT,CASTEHGQGSTEAFF
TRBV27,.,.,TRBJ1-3,TGTGCCAGCAGTTCCGGTCGCTCTGGAAACACCATATATTTT,CASSSGRSGNTIYF
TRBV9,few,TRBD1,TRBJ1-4,TGTGCCAGCAGCACCTTGACCGAGGGGGCTGAAAAACTGTTTTTT,CASSTLTEGAEKLFF
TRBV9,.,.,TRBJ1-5,TGTGCCAGCAGCCCGTCGTCGGGCAATCAGCCCCAGCATTTT,CASSPSSGNQPQHF
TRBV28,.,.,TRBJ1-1,TGTGCCAGCACCTTAGCCCTGAACACTGAAGCTTTCTTT,CASTLALNTEAFF
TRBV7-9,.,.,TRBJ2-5,TGTGCCAGCAGCCCCTCTTACAGGCCAGAGACCCAGTACTTC,CASSPSYRPETQYF
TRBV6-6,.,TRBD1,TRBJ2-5,TGTGCCAGCAGTAGGACAGGGACTCGAAGGGAGACCCAGTACTTC,CASSRTGTRRETQYF
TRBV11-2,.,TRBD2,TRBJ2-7,TGTGCCAGCAGCTATATGACTAGCGGGATCTACGAGCAGTACTTC,CASSYMTSGIYEQYF
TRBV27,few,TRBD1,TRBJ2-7,TGTGCCAGCAGTCGATCTTACGGGACAGCTCCAGAGCAGTACTTC,CASSRSYGTAPEQYF
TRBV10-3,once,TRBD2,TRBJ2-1,TGTGCCATCAGTGAGTTTCCTAGCGGGACCCTCGCCAATGAGCAGTTCTTC,CAISEFPSGTLANEQFF
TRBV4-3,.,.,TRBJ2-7,TGCGCCAGCAGCCAAGATATCCCCCGTCTAGGGGACTCCTACGAGCAGTACTTC,CASSQDIPRLGDSYEQYF
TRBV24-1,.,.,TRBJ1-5,TGTGCCACCAGTGGCAGGCGGGGTCAGCCCCAGCATTTT,CATSGRRGQPQHF
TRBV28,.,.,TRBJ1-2,TGTGCCACCCCCTCAGGGAGGGGTTTAGAGGGCTACACCTTC,CATPSGRGLEGYTF
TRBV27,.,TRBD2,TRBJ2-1,TGTGCCAGCAGTTTAATGAGTCTAGCGGGAATAAATGAGCAGTTCTTC,CASSLMSLAGINEQFF
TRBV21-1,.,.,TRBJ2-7,TGTGCCAGCAGCTTTCAGGGGACTAGCGAAAACGAGCAGTACTTC,CASSFQGTSENEQYF
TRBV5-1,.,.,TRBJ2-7,TGCGCCAGCAGCTTGGTAGCGGACTACGAGCAGTACTTC,CASSLVADYEQYF
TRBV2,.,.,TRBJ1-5,TGTGCCAGCAGTGAACGGGTACAGGGCCGGGGAAATCAGCCCCAGCATTTT,CASSERVQGRGNQPQHF
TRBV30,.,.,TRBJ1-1,TGTGCCTGGACCTTGGGGGCTAGTCTCACTGAAGCTTTCTTT,CAWTLGASLTEAFF
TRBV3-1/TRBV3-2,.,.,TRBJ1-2,TGTGCCAGCAGGCAAACAGGGTATGGCTACACCTTC,CASRQTGYGYTF
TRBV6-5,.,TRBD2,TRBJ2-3,TGTGCCAGCACCCCCGTATTAGCGGGAGATACGCAGTATTTT,CASTPVLAGDTQYF
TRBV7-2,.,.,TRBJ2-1,TGTGCCAGCAGCCCATCCAGGGGCGCGTATGAGCAGTTCTTC,CASSPSRGAYEQFF
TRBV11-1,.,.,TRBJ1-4,TGTGCCAGCAGCAACCGGGACAAGGATGAAAAACTGTTTTTT,CASSNRDKDEKLFF
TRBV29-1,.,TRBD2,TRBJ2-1,TGCAGCGTTAAAGCGGGAGCTTCAAATGAGCAGTTCTTC,CSVKAGASNEQFF
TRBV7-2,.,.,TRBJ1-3,TGTGCCAGCAGGTCACATGGCTCTGGAAACACCATATATTTT,CASRSHGSGNTIYF